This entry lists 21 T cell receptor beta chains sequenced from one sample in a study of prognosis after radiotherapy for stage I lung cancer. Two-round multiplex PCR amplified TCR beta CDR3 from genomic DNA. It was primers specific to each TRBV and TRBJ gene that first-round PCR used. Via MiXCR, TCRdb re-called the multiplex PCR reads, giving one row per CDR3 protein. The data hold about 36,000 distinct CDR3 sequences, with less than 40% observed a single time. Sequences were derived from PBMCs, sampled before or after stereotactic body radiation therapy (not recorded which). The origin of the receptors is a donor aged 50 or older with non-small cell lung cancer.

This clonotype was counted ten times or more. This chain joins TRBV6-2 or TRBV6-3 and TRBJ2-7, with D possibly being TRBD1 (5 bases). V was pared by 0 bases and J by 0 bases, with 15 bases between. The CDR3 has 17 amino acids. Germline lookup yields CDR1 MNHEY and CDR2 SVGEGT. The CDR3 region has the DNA TGTGCCAGCAGTTACTCAGTGACGACAGCCGACTCCTACGAGCAGTACTTC. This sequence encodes CASSYSVTTADSYEQYF.

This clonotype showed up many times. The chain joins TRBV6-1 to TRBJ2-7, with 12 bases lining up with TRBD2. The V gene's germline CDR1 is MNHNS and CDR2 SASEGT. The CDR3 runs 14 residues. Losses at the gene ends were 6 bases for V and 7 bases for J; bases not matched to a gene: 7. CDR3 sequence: CASSRLAGVLEQYF. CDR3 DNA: TGTGCCAGCAGCCGACTAGCGGGGGTACTAGAGCAGTACTTC.

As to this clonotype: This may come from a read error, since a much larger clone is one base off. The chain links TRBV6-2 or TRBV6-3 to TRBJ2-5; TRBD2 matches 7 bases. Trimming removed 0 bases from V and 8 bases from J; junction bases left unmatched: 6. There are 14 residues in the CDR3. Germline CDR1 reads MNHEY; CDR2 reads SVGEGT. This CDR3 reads CASSYSPGGDTQYF. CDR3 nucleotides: TGTGCCAGCAGTTACTCTCCGGGGGGAGATACCCAGTACTTC.

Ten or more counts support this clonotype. Here the CDR3 DNA reads TGCAGTGCTAGAGGGTTCGGAACGGATACCTACGAGCAGTACTTC. Protein sequence: CSARGFGTDTYEQYF. The V call is TRBV20-1, the J call TRBJ2-7; no definite D call. Germline CDR1 reads DFQATT; CDR2 reads SNEGSKA (reference sequence). V lost 1 base, J lost 2 bases, and 15 bases lay in between. This CDR3 comprises 15 residues.

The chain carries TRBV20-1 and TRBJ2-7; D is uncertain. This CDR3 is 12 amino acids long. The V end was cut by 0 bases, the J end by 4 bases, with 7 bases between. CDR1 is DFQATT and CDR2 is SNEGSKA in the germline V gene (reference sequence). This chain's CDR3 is CSARDTKYEQYF. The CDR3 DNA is TGCAGTGCTAGAGATACTAAGTACGAGCAGTACTTC.

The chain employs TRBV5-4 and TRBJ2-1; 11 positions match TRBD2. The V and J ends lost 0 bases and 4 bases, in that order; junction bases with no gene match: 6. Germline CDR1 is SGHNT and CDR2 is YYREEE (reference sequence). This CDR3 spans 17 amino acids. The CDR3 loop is CASSLARGTSGYNEQFF. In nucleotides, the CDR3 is TGTGCCAGCAGCTTGGCAAGAGGGACTAGCGGTTACAATGAGCAGTTCTTC.

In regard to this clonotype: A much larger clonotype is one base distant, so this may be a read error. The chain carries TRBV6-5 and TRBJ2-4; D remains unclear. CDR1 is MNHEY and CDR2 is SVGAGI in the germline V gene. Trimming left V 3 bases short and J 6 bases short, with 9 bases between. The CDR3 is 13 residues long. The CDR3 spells CASSYWPLNIQYF. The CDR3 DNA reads TGTGCCAGCAGTTATTGGCCATTAAACATTCAGTACTTC.

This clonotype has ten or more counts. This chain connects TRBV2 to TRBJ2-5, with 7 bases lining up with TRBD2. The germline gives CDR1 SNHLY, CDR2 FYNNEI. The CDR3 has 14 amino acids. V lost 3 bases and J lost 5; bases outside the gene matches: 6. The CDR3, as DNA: TGTGCCAGCAGTGATTCGGGGGAGGGGGAGACCCAGTACTTC. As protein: CASSDSGEGETQYF. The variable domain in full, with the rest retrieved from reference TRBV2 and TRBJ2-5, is EPEVTQTPSHQVTQMGQEVILRCVPISNHLYFYWYRQILGQKVEFLVSFYNNEISEKSEIFDDQFSVERPDGSNFTLKIRSTKLEDSAMYFCASSDSGEGETQYFGPGTRLLVL.

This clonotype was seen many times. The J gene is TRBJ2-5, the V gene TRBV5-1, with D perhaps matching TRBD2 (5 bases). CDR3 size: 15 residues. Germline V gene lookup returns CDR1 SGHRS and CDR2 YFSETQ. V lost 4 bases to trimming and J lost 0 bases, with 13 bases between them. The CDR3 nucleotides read TGCGCCAGCAGCCCCGGACTGAAGTACCAAGAGACCCAGTACTTC. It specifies CASSPGLKYQETQYF.

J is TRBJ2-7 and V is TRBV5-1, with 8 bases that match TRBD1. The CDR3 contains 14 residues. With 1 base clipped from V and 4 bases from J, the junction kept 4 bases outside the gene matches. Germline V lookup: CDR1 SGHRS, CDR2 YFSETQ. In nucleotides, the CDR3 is TGCGCCAGCAGCTTGACGACAGGGGCATACGAGCAGTACTTC. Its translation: CASSLTTGAYEQYF. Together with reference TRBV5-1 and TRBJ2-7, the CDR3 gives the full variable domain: KAGVTQTPRYLIKTRGQQVTLSCSPISGHRSVSWYQQTPGQGLQFLFEYFSETQRNKGNFPGRFSGRQFSNSRSEMNVSTLELGDSALYLCASSLTTGAYEQYFGPGTRLTVT.

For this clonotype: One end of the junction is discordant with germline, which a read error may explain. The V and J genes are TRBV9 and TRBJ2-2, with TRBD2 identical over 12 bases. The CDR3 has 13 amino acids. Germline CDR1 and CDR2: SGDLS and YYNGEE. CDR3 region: CASSDSTSGGLFF. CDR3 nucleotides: TGTGCCAGCAGCGACTCGACTAGCGGGGGGCTGTTTTTT.

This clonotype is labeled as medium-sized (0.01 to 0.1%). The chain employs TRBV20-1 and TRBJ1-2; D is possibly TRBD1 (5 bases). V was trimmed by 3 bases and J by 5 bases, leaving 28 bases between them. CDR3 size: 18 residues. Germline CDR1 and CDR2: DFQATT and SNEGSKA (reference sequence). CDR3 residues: CSASARKPGPLIGYGYTF. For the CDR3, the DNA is TGCAGTGCTAGCGCGCGTAAACCGGGACCGCTAATCGGGTATGGCTACACCTTC.

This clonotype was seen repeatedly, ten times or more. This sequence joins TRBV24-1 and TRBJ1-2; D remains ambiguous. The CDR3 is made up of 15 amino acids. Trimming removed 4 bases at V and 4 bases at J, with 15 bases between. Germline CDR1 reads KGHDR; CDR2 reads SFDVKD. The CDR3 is CATSDPSDGAYGYTF. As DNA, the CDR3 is TGTGCCACCAGTGACCCCTCCGACGGAGCCTATGGCTACACCTTC.

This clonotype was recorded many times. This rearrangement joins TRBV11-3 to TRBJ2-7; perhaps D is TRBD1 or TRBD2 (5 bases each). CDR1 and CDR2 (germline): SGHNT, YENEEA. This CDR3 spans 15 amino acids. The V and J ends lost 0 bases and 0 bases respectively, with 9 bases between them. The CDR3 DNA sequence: TGTGCCAGCAGCTTAGATCCCGGGACCTCCTACGAGCAGTACTTC. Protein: CASSLDPGTSYEQYF. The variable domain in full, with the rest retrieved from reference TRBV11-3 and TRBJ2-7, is EAGVVQSPRYKIIEKKQPVAFWCNPISGHNTLYWYLQNLGQGPELLIRYENEEAVDDSQLPKDRFSAERLKGVDSTLKIQPAELGDSAVYLCASSLDPGTSYEQYFGPGTRLTVT.

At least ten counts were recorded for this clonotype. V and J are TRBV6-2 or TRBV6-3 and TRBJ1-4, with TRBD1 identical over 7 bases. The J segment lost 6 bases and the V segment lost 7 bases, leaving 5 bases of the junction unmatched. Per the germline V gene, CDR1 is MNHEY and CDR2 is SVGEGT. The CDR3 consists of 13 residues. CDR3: CASTDRMDEKLFF. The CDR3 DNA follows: TGTGCCAGCACGGACAGGATGGATGAAAAACTGTTTTTT.

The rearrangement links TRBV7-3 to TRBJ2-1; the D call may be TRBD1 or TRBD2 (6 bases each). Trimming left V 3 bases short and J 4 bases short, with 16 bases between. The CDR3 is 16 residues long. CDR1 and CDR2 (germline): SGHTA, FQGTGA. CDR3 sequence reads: CASSLTIEGGYNEQFF. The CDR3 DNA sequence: TGTGCCAGCAGCTTGACTATAGAGGGGGGTTACAATGAGCAGTTCTTC.

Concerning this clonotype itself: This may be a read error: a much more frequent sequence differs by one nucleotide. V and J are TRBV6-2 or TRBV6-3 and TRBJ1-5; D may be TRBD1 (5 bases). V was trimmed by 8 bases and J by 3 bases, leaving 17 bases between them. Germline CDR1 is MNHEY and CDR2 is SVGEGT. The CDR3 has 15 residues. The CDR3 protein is CASRKQGIDNQPQHF. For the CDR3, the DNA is TGTGCCAGCCGGAAGCAGGGTATAGACAATCAGCCCCAGCATTTT.

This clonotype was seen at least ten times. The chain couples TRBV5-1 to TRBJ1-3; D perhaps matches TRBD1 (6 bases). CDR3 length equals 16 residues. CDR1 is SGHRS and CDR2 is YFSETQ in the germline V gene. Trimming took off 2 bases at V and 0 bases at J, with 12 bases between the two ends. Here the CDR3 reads CASSLGQTTSGNTIYF. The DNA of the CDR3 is TGCGCCAGCAGCTTAGGACAGACGACCTCTGGAAACACCATATATTTT.

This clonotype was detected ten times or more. This CDR3 is CASKRWGQGPGTEAFF. Here the CDR3 DNA reads TGTGCCAGCAAAAGATGGGGACAGGGGCCGGGGACTGAAGCTTTCTTT. The chain is built from TRBV27 and TRBJ1-1, with 10 nucleotides matching TRBD1. The J segment lost 5 bases and the V segment lost 7 bases, leaving 13 bases of the junction unmatched. Per germline, CDR1 MNHEY and CDR2 SMNVEV (reference sequence). The CDR3 totals 16 residues.

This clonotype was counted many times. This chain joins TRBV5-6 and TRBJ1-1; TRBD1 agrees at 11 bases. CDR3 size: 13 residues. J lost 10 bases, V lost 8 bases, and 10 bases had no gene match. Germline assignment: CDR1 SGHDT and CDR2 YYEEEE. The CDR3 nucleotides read TGTGCCAGTACCCGGGACAGGGGGACGGGAGCTTTCTTT. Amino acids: CASTRDRGTGAFF.

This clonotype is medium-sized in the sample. CDR3 loop: CASSTVGGHYEQYF. DNA of the CDR3: TGTGCCAGCAGCACGGTAGGGGGGCACTACGAGCAGTACTTC. The V and J genes are TRBV7-3 and TRBJ2-7; D possibly matches TRBD1 or TRBD2 (6 bases each). CDR1 and CDR2 (germline): SGHTA, FQGTGA. CDR3 length: 14 residues. V dropped 5 bases and J dropped 3 bases, with 14 bases sitting between them.